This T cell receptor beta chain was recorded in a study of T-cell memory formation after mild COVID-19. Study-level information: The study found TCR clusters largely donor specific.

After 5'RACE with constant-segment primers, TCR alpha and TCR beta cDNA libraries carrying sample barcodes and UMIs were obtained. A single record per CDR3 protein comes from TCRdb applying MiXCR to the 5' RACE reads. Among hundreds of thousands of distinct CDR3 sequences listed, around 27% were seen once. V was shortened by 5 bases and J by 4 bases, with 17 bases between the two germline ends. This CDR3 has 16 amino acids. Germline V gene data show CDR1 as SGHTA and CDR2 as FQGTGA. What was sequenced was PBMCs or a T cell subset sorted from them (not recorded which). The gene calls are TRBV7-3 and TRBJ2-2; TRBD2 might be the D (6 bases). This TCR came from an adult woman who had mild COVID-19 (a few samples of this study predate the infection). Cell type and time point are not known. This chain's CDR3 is CASSPSTRDVTGELFF. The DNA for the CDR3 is TGTGCCAGCAGCCCATCGACTAGAGATGTCACCGGGGAGCTGTTTTTT.